Listed below are T cell receptor beta chains from one sample, sequenced in a study of shared clonotypes between healthy human individuals. Sequenced by immunoSEQ multiplex PCR; TCRdb stores in-frame clones only, minus some. The profile shows around 2,000,000 clones, about 95% of them singletons. The specimen was naive CD8+ T cells sorted from blood. The receptors stem from a man aged 18-30 years in good health. Each CDR3 is given with its conserved first and last residue. A D gene is named only where the DNA matches it firmly. Size tells how often a clone was seen (once, few, many) or the class of an expanded clone, and some rows leave it out.

J	V	D	size	DNA	CDR3
TRBJ2-7	TRBV2	NA	NA	TGTGCCAGCAGTGGGCGGGAACTATTCTACGAGCAGTACTTC	CASSGRELFYEQYF
TRBJ2-7	TRBV23-1	NA	NA	TGCGCCAGCAGTACTGGGACACCTTTCCCCCCGACCTACGAGCAGTACTTC	CASSTGTPFPPTYEQYF
TRBJ2-2	TRBV7-8	NA	NA	TGTGCCAGCAGCATCGGGGCCGGGGAGCTGTTTTTT	CASSIGAGELFF
TRBJ1-1	TRBV19	NA	NA	TGTGCCAGTAGTTCCCGGGGGGGGAACACTGAAGCTTTCTTT	CASSSRGGNTEAFF
TRBJ2-5	TRBV5-6	NA	NA	TGTGCCACCAGGAGGGGGATGGGAGAAGGTGAAGAGACCCAGTACTTC	CATRRGMGEGEETQYF
TRBJ2-7	TRBV30	NA	NA	TGTGCCTGGAGCCGACCCCAGGGGGAGCAGTACTTC	CAWSRPQGEQYF
TRBJ2-5	TRBV5-6	NA	NA	TGTGCCAGCAGCCCGGACGGACAAGAGACCCAGTACTTC	CASSPDGQETQYF
TRBJ2-1	TRBV27	NA	once	TGTGCCAGCAGTTTCCTAGGGGGCTCCTACAATGAGCAGTTCTTC	CASSFLGGSYNEQFF
TRBJ1-2	TRBV7-2	NA	few	TGTGCCAGCAGCGACCGGGGTCCCTATGGCTACACCTTC	CASSDRGPYGYTF
TRBJ2-1	TRBV6-6	TRBD1	NA	TGTGCCAGCAGTTACTCCCGTCGGGACAGCTACAATGAGCAGTTCTTC	CASSYSRRDSYNEQFF
TRBJ2-7	TRBV5-1	NA	NA	TGCGCCAGCAGCTTGAGATCCGCGTACGAGCAGTACTTC	CASSLRSAYEQYF
TRBJ2-1	TRBV11-2	TRBD2	NA	TGTGCCAGCAGCGCCCTAGCGGGGGACTACAATGAGCAGTTCTTC	CASSALAGDYNEQFF
TRBJ2-2	TRBV6-5	NA	NA	TGTGCCAGCAGTTCCAGGGCCTCCGGGGAGCTGTTTTTT	CASSSRASGELFF
TRBJ1-2	TRBV7-2	NA	NA	TGTGCCAGCAGCGCCTCCTCGATTTATGGCTACACCTTC	CASSASSIYGYTF
TRBJ2-7	TRBV2	NA	NA	TGTGCCAGCAGTGAAGGGCGGCCCTACGAGCAGTACTTC	CASSEGRPYEQYF
TRBJ2-1	TRBV18	NA	NA	TGTGCCAGCTCACCACCGTCAGATAATGAGCAGTTCTTC	CASSPPSDNEQFF
TRBJ2-7	TRBV5-1	NA	NA	TGCGCCAGCAGCTTTTCCAGGGTTTCCTACGAGCAGTACTTC	CASSFSRVSYEQYF
TRBJ2-7	TRBV18	NA	NA	TGTGCCAGCTCACCTTCCGGGACAAGCTCCTACGAGCAGTACTTC	CASSPSGTSSYEQYF
TRBJ2-3	TRBV27	NA	NA	TGTGCCAGCAGTCCTTCTAGAGAAAGCACAGATACGCAGTATTTT	CASSPSRESTDTQYF
TRBJ2-1	TRBV5-1	NA	NA	TGCGCCAGCAGCTTGGGGCCGATCGACTCCTACAATGAGCAGTTCTTC	CASSLGPIDSYNEQFF
TRBJ2-1	TRBV4-3	TRBD2	NA	TGCGCCAGCAGCCAGGGGCTAGCGGGGGCCTCCTACAATGAGCAGTTCTTC	CASSQGLAGASYNEQFF
TRBJ1-5	TRBV19	NA	once	TGTGCCAGTAGTATCGCCCTGGGGATTAGCAATCAGCCCCAGCATTTT	CASSIALGISNQPQHF
TRBJ2-5	TRBV6-1	TRBD1	NA	TGTGCCGGAGGTAGACAGGGGGCGAGCCAAGAGACCCAGTACTTC	CAGGRQGASQETQYF
TRBJ2-1	TRBV7-6	NA	NA	TGTGCCAGCAGCTTAAACCAGGATGAGCAGTTCTTC	CASSLNQDEQFF
TRBJ2-2	TRBV5-8	NA	NA	TGTGCCAGCAGCTTGGGTACCGGCACTGCCGGGGAGCTGTTTTTT	CASSLGTGTAGELFF
TRBJ2-1	TRBV2	NA	NA	TGTGCCAGCAGTGATTACCTCTACAATGAGCAGTTCTTC	CASSDYLYNEQFF
TRBJ1-4	TRBV6-5	NA	NA	TGTGCCAGCAGTTCAGGGTTTCGCGAAAAACTGTTTTTT	CASSSGFREKLFF
TRBJ2-1	TRBV25-1	NA	NA	TGTGCCAGCAGTGATGACAGCAACAATGAGCAGTTCTTC	CASSDDSNNEQFF
TRBJ2-7	TRBV27	TRBD2	once	TGTGCCAGCAGCCTCGGGGGGGGTGACGAGCAGTACTTC	CASSLGGGDEQYF
TRBJ2-7	TRBV19	NA	NA	TGTGCCAGTAGTAGACTGGACAGCTCCTACGAGCAGTACTTC	CASSRLDSSYEQYF
TRBJ2-7	TRBV29-1	TRBD1	NA	TGCAGCGTTGAAGCAGGGGGCAGGGGCTACGAGCAGTACTTC	CSVEAGGRGYEQYF
TRBJ2-1	TRBV6-5	TRBD2	NA	TGTGCCAGCAGTTATGGGACTAGCGTTGTTGAGCAGTTCTTC	CASSYGTSVVEQFF
TRBJ1-1	TRBV5-6	NA	NA	TGTGCCAGCACCGTTGCAGGATTTGAAGCTTTCTTT	CASTVAGFEAFF
TRBJ2-5	TRBV11-1	NA	NA	TGTGCCAGCAGCTTAGAAGGTATAGAGACCCAGTACTTC	CASSLEGIETQYF
TRBJ1-1	TRBV25-1	TRBD1	NA	TGTGCCAGCAGTGAACCTGGGACAGGGTACGTGGGTGAAGCTTTCTTT	CASSEPGTGYVGEAFF
TRBJ2-3	TRBV29-1	NA	NA	TGCAGCGTTGAAGGGGGTGCGGGCAGCACAGATACGCAGTATTTT	CSVEGGAGSTDTQYF
TRBJ2-2	TRBV28	NA	NA	TGTGCCAGCAGTTTTCTGGCAGGGGGGACCGGGGAGCTGTTTTTT	CASSFLAGGTGELFF
TRBJ2-3	TRBV7-2	NA	NA	TGTGCCAGCAGTCAATTGATGGGGGGCCGATACACAGATACGCAGTATTTT	CASSQLMGGRYTDTQYF
TRBJ2-7	TRBV11-3	NA	NA	TGTGCCAGCAGCTCCCTTGACACTCCCTACGAGCAGTACTTC	CASSSLDTPYEQYF
TRBJ1-4	TRBV7-6	TRBD1	once	TGTGCCAGCAGCCCCCAGGGGGGGATTAATGAAAAACTGTTTTTT	CASSPQGGINEKLFF
TRBJ2-1	TRBV2	TRBD2	NA	TGTGCCAGCAGTGAGGGAGCGGGGGCCGAGAGCTCCTACAATGAGCAGTTCTTC	CASSEGAGAESSYNEQFF
TRBJ2-1	TRBV9	TRBD2	NA	TGTGCCAGCAGCGCGAGCGGGACTTCCCTTGGAGAGCAGTTCTTC	CASSASGTSLGEQFF
TRBJ2-4	TRBV11-2	NA	NA	TGTGCCAGCAGCTTAGATCGAAGACTCAATACTAAAAACATTCAGTACTTC	CASSLDRRLNTKNIQYF
TRBJ1-1	TRBV7-8	TRBD1	NA	TGTGCCAGCAGCCTACAGGGGGCAGGCACTGAAGCTTTCTTT	CASSLQGAGTEAFF
TRBJ2-2	TRBV9	NA	NA	TGTGCCAGCAGGTCCCCACTCAATGCCGAGGAGCTGTTTTTT	CASRSPLNAEELFF
TRBJ2-7	TRBV10-1	NA	NA	TGCGCCAGCAGTGAGTCGACTAGTTTCCACGAGCAGTACTTC	CASSESTSFHEQYF
TRBJ2-7	TRBV6-1	NA	NA	TGTGCCAGCAGTGGGCAGCCGAACTCGGACTACGAGCAGTACTTC	CASSGQPNSDYEQYF
TRBJ1-1	TRBV6-6	NA	NA	TGTGCCAGCAGTCAATTCAGACCGAGCTTGAACACTGAAGCTTTCTTT	CASSQFRPSLNTEAFF
TRBJ2-1	TRBV11-2	NA	once	TGTGCCAGCAGCTTAGAAGCCGGGTTAGGACTGGTCGATGAGCAGTTCTTC	CASSLEAGLGLVDEQFF
TRBJ2-5	TRBV13	NA	NA	TGTGCCAGCAGTCCAACGGCCTTACAAGAGACCCAGTACTTC	CASSPTALQETQYF
TRBJ2-1	TRBV30	NA	NA	TGTGCCTGGAGTGCCCTTTCCGGGGATTTCGATGAGCAGTTCTTC	CAWSALSGDFDEQFF
TRBJ1-2	TRBV25-1	NA	few	TGTGCCAGCAGTGATCCGGGGACCTATGGCTACACCTTC	CASSDPGTYGYTF
TRBJ2-7	TRBV13	NA	NA	TGTGCCAGCAGCCCTGGGCAGGGGACCGCCAGCGAGCAGTACTTC	CASSPGQGTASEQYF
TRBJ1-5	TRBV28	TRBD1	once	TGTGCCAGCACCGAATACGGTACAGGGGTTCAGCCCCAGCATTTT	CASTEYGTGVQPQHF